This entry lists 19 T cell receptor beta chains sequenced from one sample in a study of T-cell memory formation after mild COVID-19. TCRdb recomputed calls from the 5' RACE reads with MiXCR, one row per CDR3 protein. Of about 300,000 distinct CDR3 sequences in the sample, roughly 21% are singletons; the top ten hold around a fifth. The sample consisted of PBMCs or a T cell subset sorted from them (not recorded which). These receptors were obtained from a young man who had mild COVID-19 (a few samples of this study predate the infection). Cell type and time point are not known.

This clonotype has a handful of counts. CDR3 in amino acids: CASSYSKSLGGGKLFF. The CDR3, as DNA: TGTGCCAGCAGTTACTCGAAGAGCCTGGGAGGGGGAAAACTGTTTTTT. The genes are TRBV6-5 and TRBJ1-4, with a weak D call TRBD1 (6 bases). CDR1 MNHEY and CDR2 SVGAGI come from the germline V gene. Deletions cut 0 bases from V and 10 bases from J, with 18 bases between. The CDR3 length is 16 residues.

This clonotype was detected many times. The chain links TRBV7-9 to TRBJ2-2; the D is unclear. Germline CDR1 reads SEHNR; CDR2 reads FQNEAQ (reference sequence). The CDR3 is made up of 13 amino acids. V was trimmed by 2 bases and J by 5 bases, leaving 6 bases between them. The CDR3 sequence: CASSLLGTGELFF. CDR3 nucleotides: TGTGCCAGCAGCTTACTGGGAACCGGGGAGCTGTTTTTT.

This clonotype has a handful of counts. The chain uses TRBV9 and TRBJ2-5; D tentatively reads TRBD1 or TRBD2 (5 bases each). The CDR3 is made up of 15 amino acids. The germline V gene has CDR1 SGDLS and CDR2 YYNGEE. V was shortened by 0 bases and J by 0 bases, with 9 bases between the two germline ends. CDR3 loop: CASSVVGTDQETQYF. The DNA of the CDR3 is TGTGCCAGCAGCGTAGTTGGGACGGACCAAGAGACCCAGTACTTC.

V and J are TRBV7-2 and TRBJ1-3, with no clear D. Germline CDR1 reads SGHTA; CDR2 reads FQGNSA. This CDR3 is built from 14 residues. Trimming left V 4 bases short and J 2 bases short, with 9 bases between. The CDR3 bases are TGTGCCAGCAGCTCCGGACTCCCTGGAAACACCATATATTTT. This translates into CASSSGLPGNTIYF.

The rearrangement links TRBV7-2 to TRBJ2-1, with 7 bases lining up with TRBD2. The ends lost 5 bases at V and 7 bases at J; junction bases unmatched: 8. Germline V gene data show CDR1 as SGHTA and CDR2 as FQGNSA. CDR3 size: 14 residues. The CDR3 sequence is CASSHPASGNEQFF. The CDR3 nucleotides read TGTGCCAGCAGCCACCCCGCTAGCGGTAATGAGCAGTTCTTC.

The J gene is TRBJ2-5, the V gene TRBV7-9; TRBD2 matches at 9 bases. CDR1 is SEHNR, CDR2 FQNEAQ, per germline (reference sequence). This CDR3 has 15 amino acids. V lost 4 bases, J lost 5 bases, and 8 bases stayed unmatched. This CDR3 is CASSSSLAGTETQYF. The CDR3 DNA reads TGTGCCAGCAGCTCCAGCCTAGCGGGGACGGAGACCCAGTACTTC.

The gene calls are TRBV12-3 or TRBV12-4 and TRBJ1-1; D is ambiguous. This CDR3 is built from 12 residues. The germline V and J ends were trimmed by 2 bases and 8 bases, with 9 bases remaining between them. The CDR3 here is CASSLLAGEAFF. CDR3 in DNA: TGTGCCAGCAGTTTATTAGCGGGAGAAGCTTTCTTT.

The table lists this clonotype with a few counts. The CDR3 loop reads CASSLSLGRVNSPLHF. In nucleotides, the CDR3 is TGTGCCAGCAGTTTGTCCCTGGGTAGGGTAAATTCACCCCTCCACTTT. The chain has TRBV12-3 or TRBV12-4 and TRBJ1-6; D is unclear. Trimming cost V 3 bases and J 7 bases, with 16 bases left between them. The CDR3 is 16 residues long.

The V gene is TRBV29-1, the J gene TRBJ2-5; no reliable D call. CDR3 size: 14 residues. V lost 4 bases and J lost 5, with 17 bases in between. From germline, CDR1 is SQVTM and CDR2 ANQGSEA. The CDR3 nucleotides are TGCAGCGTTGTGAGTGGCGGCGTTGTGGAGACCCAGTACTTC. Its translation: CSVVSGGVVETQYF. The full variable domain, rest sourced from reference TRBV29-1 and TRBJ2-5, is SAVISQKPSRDICQRGTSLTIQCQVDSQVTMMFWYRQQPGQSLTLIATANQGSEATYESGFVIDKFPISRPNLTFSTLTVSNMSPEDSSIYLCSVVSGGVVETQYFGPGTRLLVL.

The V and J genes are TRBV12-3 or TRBV12-4 and TRBJ2-7; 10 positions agree with TRBD1. There are 16 residues in the CDR3. Trimming removed 6 bases from V and 5 bases from J; junction bases left unmatched: 13. CDR3 loop: CASRIIDRGRSNEQYF. CDR3 nucleotides: TGTGCCAGCAGGATCATAGACAGGGGGCGGAGTAACGAGCAGTACTTC.

The chain combines TRBV11-2 with TRBJ2-2; tentative D call: TRBD1 (6 bases). CDR1 and CDR2 from the germline V gene are SGHAT and FQNNGV. The germline V and J ends were trimmed by 2 bases and 7 bases, with 20 bases remaining between them. The CDR3 sequence is 17 residues long. The CDR3 protein is CASSLNLGRGIGGELFF. In DNA form, the CDR3 reads TGTGCCAGCAGCTTAAACCTGGGCAGGGGTATAGGCGGGGAGCTGTTTTTT.

J is TRBJ2-3 and V is TRBV7-2; D unclear. This CDR3 contains 13 residues. Germline V gene lookup returns CDR1 SGHTA and CDR2 FQGNSA. Trimming pared 4 bases from V and 8 bases from J, leaving 13 bases between. CDR3 in DNA: TGTGCCAGCAGCTATTTACAGTCCGGTACGCAGTATTTT. Residues: CASSYLQSGTQYF.

The V gene is TRBV4-2, the J gene TRBJ2-2; no firm D call. V lost 6 bases and J 1 base, leaving 9 bases between the germline ends. The germline CDR1 and CDR2 sequences are LGHNA and YNFKEQ. The CDR3 length is 14 residues. The CDR3 here is CASSHDMNTGELFF. In nucleotides, the CDR3 is TGTGCCAGCAGTCACGACATGAACACCGGGGAGCTGTTTTTT.

This clonotype was counted a few times. The genes are TRBV28 and TRBJ1-4; no firm D call. The germline V gene has CDR1 MDHEN and CDR2 SYDVKM. The CDR3 consists of 15 residues. The V end was cut by 5 bases, the J end by 4 bases, with 14 bases between. CDR3 nucleotides: TGTGCCAGCAGTGTAGTAGACTATGGTAATGAAAAACTGTTTTTT. Translated: CASSVVDYGNEKLFF.

This sequence joins TRBV11-1 and TRBJ2-2; D is possibly TRBD1 or TRBD2 (6 bases each). The CDR3 covers 16 residues. Germline-derived CDR1 and CDR2 are SGHAT and FQDESV (reference sequence). V was shortened by 3 bases and J by 2 bases, with 13 bases between the two germline ends. The CDR3 here is CASSFNVGGNTGELFF. DNA for the CDR3: TGTGCCAGCAGCTTTAACGTGGGGGGCAACACCGGGGAGCTGTTTTTT.

This clonotype was observed at least ten times. CDR3 DNA: TGTGCCAGCAGCCGCCCGGAGGGTAGCGGGGTTTCGCCCTACAATGAGCAGTTCTTC. Translating gives CASSRPEGSGVSPYNEQFF. This chain joins TRBV14 and TRBJ2-1, with TRBD2 matching 8 bases. The germline V gene encodes CDR1 SGHDN and CDR2 FVKESK. CDR3 length equals 19 residues. J was trimmed by 2 bases and V by 4 bases; bases with no gene match: 16.

This chain links TRBV20-1 with TRBJ2-1; 10 bases align to TRBD1. The length of the CDR3 is 16 residues. Germline assignment: CDR1 DFQATT and CDR2 SNEGSKA (reference sequence). J lost 8 bases, V lost 0 bases, and 10 bases had no gene match. DNA for the CDR3: TGCAGTGCTAGAGAGCCGGACAGGGGGAGGAATCATGAGCAGTTCTTC. Translation gives CSAREPDRGRNHEQFF.

The gene calls are TRBV10-3 and TRBJ2-2; no clear D gene. The V end was cut by 3 bases, the J end by 6 bases, with 11 bases between. In germline, CDR1 is ENHRY, CDR2 SYGVKD. The CDR3 covers 14 residues. DNA for the CDR3: TGTGCCATCAGTGATCTGAATATCCCCGGGGAGCTGTTTTTT. Translated: CAISDLNIPGELFF.

The chain links TRBV20-1 to TRBJ2-1; D gene ambiguous. In germline, CDR1 is DFQATT, CDR2 SNEGSKA (reference sequence). This CDR3 spans 14 amino acids. Trimming removed 6 bases at V and 4 bases at J, with 16 bases between. In DNA form, the CDR3 reads TGCAGTGCCTATCGAGCTCCATCTTACAATGAGCAGTTCTTC. Its protein product is CSAYRAPSYNEQFF.